The 32 T cell receptor beta chains in this list originate from one sample, sequenced in a study of T cell responses to AZD1222 COVID-19 vaccine (dated by TCRdb to the early 2020s). Preparation of the library involved the immunoSEQ multiplex PCR assay. Here the immuneACCESS table is served through TCRdb, limited to in-frame sequences with V and J called. Missing clones are a known gap in these copies; in checked studies unresolved V genes cover under half, and the rest lacks a known reason. Across this sample there are 160,000 or so clones, with about 88% seen only once. Together, the top ten hold 1.5% to 2% of the sample. The meaning of the sample's time point label: baseline before first vaccination. Sequenced here: peripheral blood, sampled on day 0 of AZD1222 vaccination. The receptors stem from an adult in good health.

V gene TRBV7-2 combines with J gene TRBJ1-2, with 11 nucleotides matching TRBD1. This CDR3 spans 15 amino acids. Germline-derived CDR1 and CDR2 are SGHTA and FQGNSA. Losses at the gene ends were 2 bases for V and 5 bases for J; bases not matched to a gene: 4. The CDR3 coding sequence is TGTGCCAGCAGCTTATCCGGGACAGGGGGTTATGGCTACACCTTC. Amino acids: CASSLSGTGGYGYTF.

The gene calls are TRBV7-2 and TRBJ2-1; TRBD2 matches 8 bases. This CDR3 is built from 15 residues. CDR1 and CDR2 (germline): SGHTA, FQGNSA. After removal of 5 bases from V and 4 bases from J, the junction contained 7 bases not matched to a gene. DNA of the CDR3: TGTGCCAGCAGCCGGGGGGCGGGAGGATACAATGAGCAGTTCTTC. Its protein product is CASSRGAGGYNEQFF.

This rearrangement joins TRBV28 to TRBJ1-4, with D unclear. Germline V gene data show CDR1 as MDHEN and CDR2 as SYDVKM. CDR3 length: 15 residues. The V and J ends lost 0 bases and 4 bases respectively, with 9 bases between them. The CDR3 loop reads CASSLWGNGNEKLFF. Here the CDR3 DNA reads TGTGCCAGCAGTTTATGGGGCAACGGTAATGAAAAACTGTTTTTT. Variable domain in full (rest from reference TRBV28 and TRBJ1-4): DVKVTQSSRYLVKRTGEKVFLECVQDMDHENMFWYRQDPGLGLRLIYFSYDVKMKEKGDIPEGYSVSREKKERFSLILESASTNQTSMYLCASSLWGNGNEKLFFGSGTQLSVL.

The chain combines TRBV25-1 with TRBJ1-6; D gene ambiguous. V lost 3 bases and J lost 14, with 11 bases in between. Germline loops: CDR1 MGHDK, CDR2 SYGVNS. CDR3 size: 12 residues. The chain's CDR3 is CASSDQAGTLHF. The CDR3, as DNA: TGTGCCAGCAGTGATCAAGCGGGGACCCTCCACTTT.

V usage is TRBV7-9 and J usage is TRBJ2-7; D perhaps matches TRBD2 (6 bases). The CDR3 loop spans 15 amino acids. The germline gives CDR1 SEHNR, CDR2 FQNEAQ (reference sequence). V dropped 0 bases and J dropped 0 bases, with 9 bases sitting between them. CDR3 loop: CASSLASGSSYEQYF. The CDR3 coding sequence is TGTGCCAGCAGCTTAGCGTCCGGGAGCTCCTACGAGCAGTACTTC.

The V call is TRBV28, the J call TRBJ2-2, with 12 bases lining up with TRBD1. The V gene end was trimmed by 5 bases and the J gene end by 7 bases; junction bases not matched to a gene: 8. CDR3 size: 16 residues. The germline V gene has CDR1 MDHEN and CDR2 SYDVKM. As DNA, the CDR3 is TGTGCCAGCAGTCCCTCCGGGACAGGGGGCCACGGGGAGCTGTTTTTT. Translating gives CASSPSGTGGHGELFF.

The chain links TRBV6-5 to TRBJ2-2; weak D call: TRBD1 (5 bases). Trimming removed 6 bases at V and 6 bases at J, with 14 bases between. This CDR3 comprises 14 residues. Germline V gene lookup returns CDR1 MNHEY and CDR2 SVGAGI. In nucleotides, the CDR3 is TGTGCCAGCAGAGAGCCAGGGCGCGCCGGGGAGCTGTTTTTT. This gives the protein CASREPGRAGELFF.

The chain uses TRBV18 and TRBJ1-2; possibly TRBD1 for D (5 bases). The germline gives CDR1 KGHSH, CDR2 LQKENI. The CDR3 is 18 residues long. Trimming removed 1 base from V and 2 bases from J, with 20 bases in between. The CDR3 nucleotides are TGTGCCAGCTCACCACAAACTAATCGGGGCGAGGGGAACTATGGCTACACCTTC. Translated, it gives CASSPQTNRGEGNYGYTF.

Turning to this clone: At one end, the junction sequence differs from germline, possibly due to a read error. This sequence joins TRBV7-7 and TRBJ2-1, with D possibly TRBD2 on 6 matching bases. The CDR3 spans 15 residues. The germline gives CDR1 SSHAT, CDR2 FNYEAQ (reference sequence). The chain's CDR3 is CASSPGWTTDYEQFF. CDR3 coding DNA: TGTGCTAGCAGCCCTGGCTGGACTACCGACTATGAGCAGTTCTTC.

This clone appeared a few times. V gene TRBV10-3 combines with J gene TRBJ2-7; TRBD1 aligns across 10 bases. Germline values: CDR1 ENHRY, CDR2 SYGVKD. CDR3 size: 14 residues. CDR3: CASNRDRGDYEQYF. Written as DNA, the CDR3 is TGTGCGTCTAACCGGGACAGGGGTGACTACGAGCAGTACTTC.

V and J are TRBV21-1 and TRBJ1-1. TRBV21-1 is given as a pseudogene. The CDR3 covers 14 residues. CDR3 nucleotide sequence: TGTGCCAGCAGCAAAGGGAACCCACACACTGAAGCTTTCTTT. Its translation: CASSKGNPHTEAFF.

The V and J genes are TRBV2 and TRBJ2-2; possibly TRBD1 for D (5 bases). Trimming pared 1 base from V and 7 bases from J, leaving 10 bases between. CDR1 SNHLY and CDR2 FYNNEI come from the germline V gene. The CDR3 runs to 14 residues. CDR3 DNA sequence: TGTGCCAGCAGTGAAGGCCAGGGCCACGGGGAGCTGTTTTTT. It encodes CASSEGQGHGELFF.

V usage is TRBV3-1 (or the pseudogene TRBV3-2) and J usage is TRBJ1-2; D gene unclear. This CDR3 has 13 residues. CDR1 is LGHDT and CDR2 is YNNKEL in the germline V gene (reference sequence). Trimming shortened V by 4 bases and J by 0 bases, and 6 bases separated the two germline ends. This CDR3 is CASSPLTNYGYTF. CDR3 DNA sequence: TGTGCCAGCAGCCCGCTGACTAACTATGGCTACACCTTC.

V gene TRBV6-5 combines with J gene TRBJ2-7; 7 bases are shared with TRBD1. CDR1 MNHEY and CDR2 SVGAGI come from the germline V gene. There are 13 residues in the CDR3. The V gene end was trimmed by 8 bases and the J gene end by 1 base; junction bases not matched to a gene: 5. CDR3 sequence reads: CASARQGSYEQYF. The CDR3 DNA sequence: TGTGCCAGCGCAAGACAGGGATCCTACGAGCAGTACTTC.

The chain has TRBV30 and TRBJ2-5; unclear D gene. Germline V CDR1 and CDR2: GTSNPN, SVGIG (reference sequence). The CDR3 sequence is 13 residues long. V lost 3 bases to trimming and J lost 0 bases, with 8 bases between them. Here the CDR3 DNA reads TGTGCCTGGAGCGCGCCAAACCAAGAGACCCAGTACTTC. It specifies CAWSAPNQETQYF.

This clone was found once. The chain employs TRBV7-9 and TRBJ2-7; the D gene is possibly TRBD2 (6 bases). The CDR3 is 12 amino acids. CDR1 and CDR2 (germline): SEHNR, FQNEAQ (reference sequence). Trimming removed 10 bases from V and 7 bases from J, with 17 bases in between. The CDR3 DNA sequence: TGTGCCATCCCTGGAGGGCCGCGGGAGCAGTACTTC. The encoded protein is CAIPGGPREQYF. The variable domain in full, with the rest retrieved from reference TRBV7-9 and TRBJ2-7, is DTGVSQNPRHKITKRGQNVTFRCDPISEHNRLYWYRQTLGQGPEFLTYFQNEAQLEKSRLLSDRFSAERPKGSFSTLEIQRTEQGDSAMYLCAIPGGPREQYFGPGTRLTVT.

The V and J genes are TRBV30 and TRBJ2-6, with D possibly TRBD1 on 5 matching bases. The CDR3 is 20 residues long. The germline V gene has CDR1 GTSNPN and CDR2 SVGIG (reference sequence). Trimming took off 0 bases at V and 0 bases at J, with 21 bases between the two ends. The DNA of the CDR3 is TGTGCCTGGAGTGTAAGCGACAGTCGGAAACTTAACTCTGGGGCCAACGTCCTGACTTTC. The encoded protein is CAWSVSDSRKLNSGANVLTF.

This clone has a single count. This chain uses TRBV28 with TRBJ1-3; perhaps TRBD1 as D (5 bases). The CDR3 has 16 residues. Germline values: CDR1 MDHEN, CDR2 SYDVKM. Trimming took off 5 bases at V and 2 bases at J, with 16 bases between the two ends. CDR3 in DNA: TGTGCCAGCAGTCTACCAGGGCCAGGCGCTGGAAACACCATATATTTT. Amino acid sequence: CASSLPGPGAGNTIYF.

This chain uses TRBV9 with TRBJ2-7, with 8 bases identical to TRBD1. Per the germline V gene, CDR1 is SGDLS and CDR2 is YYNGEE. There are 16 residues in the CDR3. The V segment lost 4 bases and the J segment 2 bases; nucleotides outside the gene matches: 11. In DNA, the CDR3 is TGTGCCAGCAGCCGGACAGGGTTTCGAGGAGCCTACGAGCAGTACTTC. Its translation is CASSRTGFRGAYEQYF.

This chain connects TRBV7-9 to TRBJ1-1; D is possibly TRBD1 (6 bases). Trimming cost V 3 bases and J 7 bases, with 18 bases left between them. The CDR3 sequence is 15 residues long. CDR1 and CDR2 (germline): SEHNR, FQNEAQ (reference sequence). Here the CDR3 DNA reads TGTGCCAGCAGCTTCAGCACAGGGAATTATGGTGAAGCTTTCTTT. The encoded protein is CASSFSTGNYGEAFF. Drawing the rest from reference TRBV7-9 and TRBJ1-1, the complete variable domain is DTGVSQNPRHKITKRGQNVTFRCDPISEHNRLYWYRQTLGQGPEFLTYFQNEAQLEKSRLLSDRFSAERPKGSFSTLEIQRTEQGDSAMYLCASSFSTGNYGEAFFGQGTRLTVV.

The chain couples TRBV5-1 to TRBJ2-3; either TRBD1 or TRBD2 may fit D (5 bases each). The CDR3 is made up of 16 amino acids. Germline values: CDR1 SGHRS, CDR2 YFSETQ. V was cut by 0 bases and J by 2 bases, with 13 bases left in between. CDR3 sequence: CASSLAGQGPTDTQYF. CDR3 coding DNA: TGCGCCAGCAGCTTGGCCGGGCAGGGACCCACAGATACGCAGTATTTT.

V and J are TRBV6-1 and TRBJ1-6; no definite D call. Germline assignment: CDR1 MNHNS and CDR2 SASEGT. This CDR3 contains 14 residues. Trimming stripped 2 bases from V and 6 bases from J, with 8 bases between. The CDR3 coding sequence is TGTGCCAGCAGTGAATCTGTCAGTAATTCACCCCTCCACTTT. Translated: CASSESVSNSPLHF.

The chain joins TRBV18 to TRBJ2-7; 7 bases are shared with TRBD1. The CDR3 has 15 residues. Germline-derived CDR1 and CDR2 are KGHSH and LQKENI. V gave up 6 bases and J gave up 5 bases; unmatched junction bases: 13. The CDR3 sequence is CASSPSWDRMNEQYF. In DNA form, the CDR3 reads TGTGCCAGCTCCCCTTCTTGGGACAGAATGAACGAGCAGTACTTC.

The J gene is TRBJ1-5, the V gene TRBV11-2; D remains unclear. Trimming pared 2 bases from V and 0 bases from J, leaving 5 bases between. CDR3 length: 14 residues. The germline CDR1 and CDR2 sequences are SGHAT and FQNNGV. CDR3 coding DNA: TGTGCCAGCAGCTTATCAGTTAGCAATCAGCCCCAGCATTTT. Its translation is CASSLSVSNQPQHF. Full variable domain (missing parts from reference TRBV11-2 and TRBJ1-5): EAGVAQSPRYKIIEKRQSVAFWCNPISGHATLYWYQQILGQGPKLLIQFQNNGVVDDSQLPKDRFSAERLKGVDSTLKIQPAKLEDSAVYLCASSLSVSNQPQHFGDGTRLSIL.

This sequence joins TRBV28 and TRBJ1-5; D gene uncertain. Trimming stripped 5 bases from V and 3 bases from J, with 11 bases between. Germline V lookup: CDR1 MDHEN, CDR2 SYDVKM. The CDR3 is 14 residues long. CDR3 sequence reads: CASSPRTYNQPQHF. CDR3 nucleotide sequence: TGTGCCAGCAGTCCGCGGACCTACAATCAGCCCCAGCATTTT.

V is TRBV4-1 and J is TRBJ2-5; no definite D call. The V gene lost 0 bases and the J gene lost 1 base, with 6 bases spanning the gap. CDR3 length: 14 amino acids. Germline CDR1 and CDR2: MGHRA and YSYEKL. CDR3 sequence (DNA): TGCGCCAGCAGCCAAGATCCAGCCCAAGAGACCCAGTACTTC. This encodes CASSQDPAQETQYF.

J is TRBJ1-3 and V is TRBV7-6, with D possibly TRBD1 on 6 matching bases. The CDR3 has 17 residues. Germline V gives CDR1 SGHVS, CDR2 FNYEAQ. V was clipped by 3 bases and J by 0 bases, with 15 bases between them. DNA of the CDR3: TGTGCCAGCAGCTTTCCCCGCGGAGGGGGCTCTGGAAACACCATATATTTT. Its translation: CASSFPRGGGSGNTIYF. Using reference TRBV7-6 and TRBJ1-3 for the parts outside the CDR3, the full variable domain is GAGVSQSPRYKVTKRGQDVALRCDPISGHVSLYWYRQALGQGPEFLTYFNYEAQQDKSGLPNDRFSAERPEGSISTLTIQRTEQRDSAMYRCASSFPRGGGSGNTIYFGEGSWLTVV.

This sequence joins TRBV7-3 and TRBJ2-1; possible D gene TRBD2, 5 bases. The CDR3 totals 15 residues. CDR1 and CDR2 from the germline V gene are SGHTA and FQGTGA. The ends were cut back, 5 bases at V and 4 bases at J, with 15 bases in the middle. CDR3 nucleotide sequence: TGTGCCAGCAGCGTAGCGCCCAGCCCTTACAATGAGCAGTTCTTC. This codes for CASSVAPSPYNEQFF. The variable domain in full, with the rest retrieved from reference TRBV7-3 and TRBJ2-1, is GAGVSQTPSNKVTEKGKYVELRCDPISGHTALYWYRQSLGQGPEFLIYFQGTGAADDSGLPNDRFFAVRPEGSVSTLKIQRTERGDSAVYLCASSVAPSPYNEQFFGPGTRLTVL.

V and J are TRBV28 and TRBJ1-5; the D is unclear. The V and J ends lost 6 bases and 3 bases respectively, with 9 bases between them. CDR1 is MDHEN and CDR2 is SYDVKM in the germline V gene. This CDR3 has 13 amino acids. This CDR3 reads CASRLPSNQPQHF. In nucleotides, the CDR3 is TGTGCCAGCAGGCTACCATCCAATCAGCCCCAGCATTTT.

This clone was detected only once. The chain couples TRBV6-6 to TRBJ2-1; TRBD1 is a possible D gene (5 bases). The CDR3 consists of 15 residues. V lost 8 bases and J lost 2, with 16 bases in between. Germline V gene data show CDR1 as MNHNY and CDR2 as SVGAGI (reference sequence). CDR3 residues: CASGMLAGTYNEQFF. The CDR3, as DNA: TGTGCCAGCGGAATGCTTGCAGGGACCTACAATGAGCAGTTCTTC.

This sequence joins TRBV2 and TRBJ2-3; TRBD2 agrees at 7 bases. The CDR3 runs to 15 residues. Trimming removed 1 base from V and 7 bases from J; junction bases left unmatched: 8. The germline gives CDR1 SNHLY, CDR2 FYNNEI. The CDR3 loop is CASSEGGSSVYTQYF. DNA of the CDR3: TGTGCCAGCAGTGAAGGCGGGAGTTCTGTATATACGCAGTATTTT.

V gene TRBV9 combines with J gene TRBJ2-1; D is ambiguous. With 4 bases removed from V and 6 bases from J, the gap between germline ends came to 5 bases. This CDR3 has 11 residues. Germline values: CDR1 SGDLS, CDR2 YYNGEE. CDR3 amino acids: CASSPLNEQFF. DNA of the CDR3: TGTGCCAGCAGCCCCCTCAATGAGCAGTTCTTC.